The rows below give T cell receptor beta chains drawn from one sample of a study of T cell responses to AZD1222 COVID-19 vaccine. Clones were sequenced by immunoSEQ multiplex PCR, and TCRdb holds only the in-frame ones, with some missing. The sample contains fewer than 75,000 clones, about 90% of which appear only once. The starting material was peripheral blood, obtained 28 days after the second dose of the MenACWY control vaccine. Receptors were obtained from an adult who received the MenACWY meningococcal vaccine as a control. CDR3s include the opening cysteine and the closing phenylalanine or tryptophan. D genes are given only for firm matches. Expanded clones get a size class; other rows say once, few or many, or leave the size out.

v_call	clone_size	d_call	j_call	cdr3_nt	cdr3_aa
TRBV7-2	-	TRBD1	TRBJ1-2	TGTGCCAGCAGCGTAAACAGGGGGCGAGGAGGCTACACCTTC	CASSVNRGRGGYTF
TRBV9	-	-	TRBJ2-3	TGTGCCAGCACCCCGTTCGGTAGCACAGATACGCAGTATTTT	CASTPFGSTDTQYF
TRBV5-1	-	-	TRBJ2-2	TGCGCCAGCAGCTTAGGTGGGGGCTGGGAGCTGTTTTTT	CASSLGGGWELFF
TRBV7-2	-	-	TRBJ2-7	TGTGCCAGCAGCTCCACTACAGGGAGGCAGCAGTACTTC	CASSSTTGRQQYF
TRBV25-1	-	TRBD1	TRBJ2-7	TGTGCCAGCAGCCCGGGACAGGGCTCGTACGAGCAGTACTTC	CASSPGQGSYEQYF
TRBV28	few	-	TRBJ1-2	TGTGCCAGCAGTCTACGTCGTAGGTTGGGGCTTGGGGAAGATGGCTACACCTTC	CASSLRRRLGLGEDGYTF
TRBV29-1	-	-	TRBJ1-2	TGCAGCGCGGACAGTCCTCGAACCTTC	CSADSPRTF
TRBV7-3	-	-	TRBJ2-1	TGTGCCAGCAGCTTTACGGGGAGCTCCTACAATGAGCAGTTCTTC	CASSFTGSSYNEQFF
TRBV7-6	-	TRBD2	TRBJ2-7	TGTGCCAGCAGCTTAGCTGCTGGGGAAACTAGCGGGAACCACGAGCAGTACTTC	CASSLAAGETSGNHEQYF
TRBV11-2	-	-	TRBJ1-4	TGTGCCAGCAGCTTAGGTTGGGGTTCCTCGTCTAATGAAAAACTGTTTTTT	CASSLGWGSSSNEKLFF
TRBV7-9	-	-	TRBJ1-2	TGTGCCAGCAGAGTCCCCCCTTATGGCTACACCTTC	CASRVPPYGYTF
TRBV27	-	-	TRBJ2-3	TGTGCCAGCAGTTTCACGTACACAGATACGCAGTATTTT	CASSFTYTDTQYF
TRBV6-5	-	TRBD1	TRBJ1-4	TGTGCCAGCAGTTACTCGAGGACAGGGGTGGGTGAAAAACTGTTTTTT	CASSYSRTGVGEKLFF
TRBV29-1	-	-	TRBJ2-7	TGCAGCGTGAAAGGGGGAGGGATTCATTACGAGCAGTACTTC	CSVKGGGIHYEQYF
TRBV9	medium-sized	-	TRBJ2-1	TGTGCCAGCAGCGCCGGGGACCTTGCAGGTGAGCAGTTCTTC	CASSAGDLAGEQFF
TRBV19	-	-	TRBJ1-5	TGTGCCACCCAAGGGAGGGCCTCAAGAGCCCAGCATTTT	CATQGRASRAQHF
TRBV7-9	-	-	TRBJ1-2	TGTGCCAGCAGCCTGGGGGCCCTACTTAACTATGGCTACACCTTC	CASSLGALLNYGYTF
TRBV29-1	once	-	TRBJ2-1	TGCAGCGTAGGGGGAGCGGGGAATGAGCAGTTCTTC	CSVGGAGNEQFF
TRBV28	-	TRBD1	TRBJ1-4	TGTGCCAGCAGTTCGCCGACAGGGGCGTTTTTTGGGAAACTGTTTTTT	CASSSPTGAFFGKLFF
TRBV2	few	-	TRBJ2-5	TGTGCCAGCACGGAGAGAGAGACCCAGTACTTC	CASTERETQYF
TRBV30	-	TRBD1	TRBJ1-6	TGTGCCTGGAGGGGGACAGGGGGGAATTCACCCCTCCACTTT	CAWRGTGGNSPLHF
TRBV21-1	few	-	TRBJ1-6	TGTGCCAGCACCCAACAGGTCGGGATTTGCTCACCCCTCCACTTT	CASTQQVGICSPLHF
TRBV6-5	-	TRBD2	TRBJ2-1	TGTGCCAGCATGAAACTAGCGGGCAATGAGCAGTTCTTC	CASMKLAGNEQFF
TRBV6-6	-	TRBD1	TRBJ2-1	TGTGCCAGCAGTTACTTACAGGGGGCGGGTGAGCAGTTCTTC	CASSYLQGAGEQFF
TRBV7-2	-	-	TRBJ2-1	TGTGCCAGCAGCTTAGGCTATTACAATGAGCAGTTCTTC	CASSLGYYNEQFF
TRBV27	-	-	TRBJ1-4	TGTGCCAGCAGGCCAACCTTCGCACAGGGACTGTTTTTT	CASRPTFAQGLFF
TRBV29-1	-	TRBD2	TRBJ2-2	TGCAGCGTGTGGACTAGCGGGGCCCTTGGGAACACCGGGGAGCTGTTTTTT	CSVWTSGALGNTGELFF
TRBV6-4	-	-	TRBJ2-7	TGTGCCAGCAGTGACTCGAACGAGTACGAGCAGTACTTC	CASSDSNEYEQYF
TRBV11-2	-	-	TRBJ2-7	TGTGCCAGCAGCCTCCAACCCGACAGGCCCTACGAGCAGTACTTC	CASSLQPDRPYEQYF
TRBV29-1	-	-	TRBJ2-2	TGCAGCGTTGAAGCGGGATTTGGCACCGGGGAGCTGTTTTTT	CSVEAGFGTGELFF
TRBV12-3/TRBV12-4	-	-	TRBJ1-1	TGTGCCAGCAACCCGGACGGGTACACTGAAGCTTTCTTT	CASNPDGYTEAFF
TRBV18	-	TRBD1	TRBJ2-7	TGTGCCAGCTCACCGGGGGACAGGGGGCGTGTGAGCGCCGAGCAGTACTTC	CASSPGDRGRVSAEQYF
TRBV11-3	-	TRBD1	TRBJ1-1	TGTGCCAGCAGCTCCGAGGGGGCCGGCACTGAAGCTTTCTTT	CASSSEGAGTEAFF
TRBV15	-	TRBD2	TRBJ2-1	TGTGCCACCAGAATCAGCGGGAGAGCAAATGAGCAGTTCTTC	CATRISGRANEQFF
TRBV4-1	-	TRBD1	TRBJ2-7	TGCGCCAGCAGCCAAGAGGGACAGGTAGGCTACGAGCAGTACTTC	CASSQEGQVGYEQYF
TRBV5-1	-	TRBD1	TRBJ1-1	TGCGCCAGCAGCACGGACAGGGGCACTGAAGCTTTCTTT	CASSTDRGTEAFF
TRBV11-3	-	TRBD2	TRBJ2-2	TGTGCCAGCAGCTTAGATCAGGGAGGGAGCGCCAAGACCGGGGAGCTGTTTTTT	CASSLDQGGSAKTGELFF
TRBV14	-	-	TRBJ1-2	TGTGCCAGCAGCGACCGGGGGAGCTATGGCTACACCTTC	CASSDRGSYGYTF
TRBV15	-	TRBD1	TRBJ1-1	TGTGCCACCAGCAAACCCCCGACAGGGTTCACTGAAGCTTTCTTT	CATSKPPTGFTEAFF
TRBV30	few	-	TRBJ1-6	TGTGCCTGGAAACAGAACTCCTATAATTCACCCCTCCACTTT	CAWKQNSYNSPLHF